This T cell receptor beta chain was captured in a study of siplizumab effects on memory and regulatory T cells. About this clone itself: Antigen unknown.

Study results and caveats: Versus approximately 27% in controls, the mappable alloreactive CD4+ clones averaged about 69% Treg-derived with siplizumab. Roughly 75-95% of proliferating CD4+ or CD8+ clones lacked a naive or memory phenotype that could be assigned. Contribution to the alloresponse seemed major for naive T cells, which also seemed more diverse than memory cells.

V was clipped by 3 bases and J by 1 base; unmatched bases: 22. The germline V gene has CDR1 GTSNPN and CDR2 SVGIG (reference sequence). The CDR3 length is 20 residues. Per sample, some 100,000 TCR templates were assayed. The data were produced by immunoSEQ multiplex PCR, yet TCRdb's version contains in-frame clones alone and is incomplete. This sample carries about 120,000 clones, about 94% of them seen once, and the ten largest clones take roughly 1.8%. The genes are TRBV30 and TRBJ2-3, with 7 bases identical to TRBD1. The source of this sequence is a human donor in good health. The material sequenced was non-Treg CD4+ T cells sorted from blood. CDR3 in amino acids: CAWRGSVQGKRDMGTDTQYF. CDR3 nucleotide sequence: TGTGCCTGGAGGGGGTCGGTACAGGGGAAAAGGGATATGGGCACAGATACGCAGTATTTT.